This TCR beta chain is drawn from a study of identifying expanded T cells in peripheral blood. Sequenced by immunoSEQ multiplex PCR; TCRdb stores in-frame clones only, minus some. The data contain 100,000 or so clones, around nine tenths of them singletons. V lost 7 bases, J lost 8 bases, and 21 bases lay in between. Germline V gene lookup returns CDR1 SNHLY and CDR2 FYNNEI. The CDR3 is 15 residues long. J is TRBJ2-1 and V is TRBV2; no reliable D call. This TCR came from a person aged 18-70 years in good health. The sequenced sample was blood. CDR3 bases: TGTGCCAGCACTCGTCGGGTTCCTAGGGTGGATGAGCAGTTCTTC. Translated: CASTRRVPRVDEQFF.